This is a list of T cell receptor beta chains from one sample in a study of cytomegalovirus exposure and HLA in healthy donors. TCRdb keeps only in-frame clones here, not all; method: immunoSEQ multiplex PCR. The repertoire has roughly 78,000 clones, about 60% of them found once; the top ten carry 5.7%. Sequences were obtained from PBMCs. Source of these receptors: a man younger than 40 in good health and CMV-seropositive. Each CDR3 is given with its conserved first and last residue. Fields, in order: V gene, J gene, D gene, clone size, CDR3 DNA, CDR3 protein. The D gene is left open where the match is weak. Clone size is given for some rows only: seen once, a few or many times, or a class if the clone is expanded.

V: TRBV11-3
J: TRBJ1-1
D: NA
size: NA
DNA: TGTGCCAGCAGCTTAGAGGGGGGGCGCAATACTGAAGCTTTCTTT
CDR3: CASSLEGGRNTEAFF

V: TRBV30
J: TRBJ2-5
D: NA
size: NA
DNA: TGTGCCTGGAGTGCAGGGGAGGGAGAGACCCAGTACTTC
CDR3: CAWSAGEGETQYF

V: TRBV4-1
J: TRBJ1-5
D: NA
size: NA
DNA: TGCGCCAGCAGCCAAGGAATCCGGGGCAATCAGCCCCAGCATTTT
CDR3: CASSQGIRGNQPQHF

V: TRBV29-1
J: TRBJ1-2
D: NA
size: NA
DNA: TGCAGCGTTGATTTGGGGCAAGATGGCTACACCTTC
CDR3: CSVDLGQDGYTF

V: TRBV5-4
J: TRBJ2-3
D: NA
size: NA
DNA: TGTGCCAGCAGCTTGGCCAACGGGGACACAGATACGCAGTATTTT
CDR3: CASSLANGDTDTQYF

V: TRBV7-3
J: TRBJ2-1
D: NA
size: once
DNA: TGTGCCAGCAGCTTCCCAGGGGCATACAATGAGCAGTTCTTC
CDR3: CASSFPGAYNEQFF

V: TRBV28
J: TRBJ1-1
D: TRBD1
size: NA
DNA: TGTGCCAGCAGAACACAGGGGATGAACACTGAAGCTTTCTTT
CDR3: CASRTQGMNTEAFF

V: TRBV5-5
J: TRBJ2-5
D: NA
size: few
DNA: TGTGCCAGCAGCTTGTGGGGGGTTGGCTCCGGGGAGACCCAGTACTTC
CDR3: CASSLWGVGSGETQYF

V: TRBV4-3
J: TRBJ2-3
D: TRBD2
size: NA
DNA: TGCGCCAGCAGCCAAGTAGGGTTAGCGGGAAGTAACACAGATACGCAGTATTTT
CDR3: CASSQVGLAGSNTDTQYF

V: TRBV4-2
J: TRBJ2-3
D: NA
size: NA
DNA: TGTGCCAGCAGCCAAGAATGGGGGCCGTCGGATACGCAGTATTTT
CDR3: CASSQEWGPSDTQYF

V: TRBV11-3
J: TRBJ2-1
D: NA
size: NA
DNA: TGTGCCAGCAGCTTATCCGTCGGGAGCTACAATGAGCAGTTCTTC
CDR3: CASSLSVGSYNEQFF

V: TRBV27
J: TRBJ2-5
D: NA
size: NA
DNA: TGTGCCAGCAGTAGACAGGGAGGAGAGACCCAGTACTTC
CDR3: CASSRQGGETQYF

V: TRBV10-3
J: TRBJ2-6
D: TRBD2
size: NA
DNA: TGTGCCATCAGTGAGTCTGGACTAGCGGCCTCTGGGGCCAACGTCCTGACTTTC
CDR3: CAISESGLAASGANVLTF

V: TRBV7-9
J: TRBJ1-4
D: NA
size: NA
DNA: TGTGCCAGCAGCCGCGACAGATACTCTAATGAAAAACTGTTTTTT
CDR3: CASSRDRYSNEKLFF

V: TRBV19
J: TRBJ1-6
D: NA
size: few
DNA: TGTGCCAGTATCCCACCCGGGGGGGGATCCCCAGCACAAAATTCACCCCTCCACTTT
CDR3: CASIPPGGGSPAQNSPLHF

V: TRBV29-1
J: TRBJ2-3
D: NA
size: medium-sized
DNA: TGCAGCGTTGAACTACTGCAATCCACAGATACGCAGTATTTT
CDR3: CSVELLQSTDTQYF

V: TRBV11-2
J: TRBJ2-3
D: NA
size: NA
DNA: TGTGCCAGCAGCTTAGAGGGCCGCCCCATCCCATCAGATACGCAGTATTTT
CDR3: CASSLEGRPIPSDTQYF

V: TRBV10-2
J: TRBJ1-1
D: TRBD1
size: NA
DNA: TGCGCCAGCATCGGACAGGGGTGGGGGACTGAAGCTTTCTTT
CDR3: CASIGQGWGTEAFF

V: TRBV19
J: TRBJ1-5
D: TRBD1
size: NA
DNA: TGTGCCAGTCGGGACAGGCAAGCGCCCCAGCATTTT
CDR3: CASRDRQAPQHF

V: TRBV29-1
J: TRBJ2-2
D: NA
size: NA
DNA: TGCAGCGGGCGAATCGGGGGTGGGAACACCGGGGAGCTGTTTTTT
CDR3: CSGRIGGGNTGELFF

V: TRBV28
J: TRBJ1-5
D: NA
size: NA
DNA: TGTGCCAGCAGTACAGGCTTCAATCAGCCCCAGCATTTT
CDR3: CASSTGFNQPQHF

V: TRBV28
J: TRBJ2-7
D: NA
size: NA
DNA: TGTGCCAGCAGTCTTCGACACCCTCCCGAGCAGTACTTC
CDR3: CASSLRHPPEQYF

V: TRBV28
J: TRBJ2-1
D: NA
size: NA
DNA: TGTGCCAGCAGTTCCAGACCGGGCTACAATGAGCAGTTCTTC
CDR3: CASSSRPGYNEQFF

V: TRBV29-1
J: TRBJ2-3
D: TRBD1
size: NA
DNA: TGCAGCGACCGACAGGGGTGGACAGATACGCAGTATTTT
CDR3: CSDRQGWTDTQYF

V: TRBV19
J: TRBJ2-5
D: NA
size: few
DNA: TGTGCCAGTAGCCCTAGGGGGTCGGGAGAGACCCAGTACTTC
CDR3: CASSPRGSGETQYF

V: TRBV9
J: TRBJ1-1
D: NA
size: NA
DNA: TGTGCCAGCAGCTACCGGGGCACTGAAGCTTTCTTT
CDR3: CASSYRGTEAFF

V: TRBV19
J: TRBJ2-7
D: NA
size: NA
DNA: TGTGCCAGTAGTATAAGGTCTGAGGTGAGCTCCTACGAGCAGTACTTC
CDR3: CASSIRSEVSSYEQYF

V: TRBV9
J: TRBJ2-2
D: NA
size: NA
DNA: TGTGCCAGCAGCGTAGACCTAGCGAGCGGGGAGCTGTTTTTT
CDR3: CASSVDLASGELFF

V: TRBV6-5
J: TRBJ1-4
D: TRBD1
size: NA
DNA: TGTGCCAGCCGGCGAGTGGGGACAGGAGGCGAAAAACTGTTTTTT
CDR3: CASRRVGTGGEKLFF

V: TRBV30
J: TRBJ1-3
D: NA
size: NA
DNA: TGTGCCTGGACCGCGGGTCGATCTGGAAACACCATATATTTT
CDR3: CAWTAGRSGNTIYF

V: TRBV7-9
J: TRBJ2-7
D: NA
size: NA
DNA: TGTGCCAGCAGAACCGGGGAAGCCTACGAGCAGTACTTC
CDR3: CASRTGEAYEQYF

V: TRBV5-6
J: TRBJ2-2
D: NA
size: NA
DNA: TGTGCCAGCAGCTTGGGTTCAGAAACCGGGGAGCTGTTTTTT
CDR3: CASSLGSETGELFF

V: TRBV5-4
J: TRBJ2-7
D: TRBD1
size: NA
DNA: TGTGCCAGCAGCTCCGAAGACAGGGTAGTTTACGAGCAGTACTTC
CDR3: CASSSEDRVVYEQYF

V: TRBV19
J: TRBJ1-5
D: TRBD1
size: few
DNA: TGTGCCAGTACAGCCTCAGGGGGAGGAAGTGTTCAGCCCCAGCATTTT
CDR3: CASTASGGGSVQPQHF

V: TRBV7-9
J: TRBJ1-6
D: TRBD1
size: NA
DNA: TGTGCCAGCAGCTTAACAGGGGATAATTCACCCCTCCACTTT
CDR3: CASSLTGDNSPLHF

V: TRBV30
J: TRBJ1-4
D: NA
size: NA
DNA: TGTGCCTGGAGTGTACGGGCCGAGGGTAATGAAAAACTGTTTTTT
CDR3: CAWSVRAEGNEKLFF

V: TRBV7-9
J: TRBJ2-1
D: NA
size: NA
DNA: TGTGCCAGCAGCTTAGACAGCTACAATGAGCAGTTCTTC
CDR3: CASSLDSYNEQFF

V: TRBV4-2
J: TRBJ1-4
D: NA
size: NA
DNA: TGTGCCAGCAGCCAAGGCTCCGGGACAAATTTTGAAAAACTGTTTTTT
CDR3: CASSQGSGTNFEKLFF

V: TRBV28
J: TRBJ2-7
D: NA
size: NA
DNA: TGTGCCAGCAGCCCGGACTTTTCCTACGAGCAGTACTTC
CDR3: CASSPDFSYEQYF

V: TRBV29-1
J: TRBJ2-5
D: NA
size: few
DNA: TGCAGCGTTGAATTCCAGGTCAGGACCCAGTACTTC
CDR3: CSVEFQVRTQYF

V: TRBV11-3
J: TRBJ2-7
D: NA
size: NA
DNA: TGTGCCAGCAGCTTAGCGGGCGGGCCCTCCTACGAGCAGTACTTC
CDR3: CASSLAGGPSYEQYF

V: TRBV19
J: TRBJ1-5
D: TRBD1
size: NA
DNA: TGTGCCAGTAGTAGACAGGGAGATCAGCCCCAGCATTTT
CDR3: CASSRQGDQPQHF

V: TRBV11-1
J: TRBJ2-2
D: TRBD1
size: once
DNA: TGTGCCAGCAGCCCGGACAGGACGAACACCGGGGAGCTGTTTTTT
CDR3: CASSPDRTNTGELFF

V: TRBV4-1
J: TRBJ2-3
D: TRBD2
size: few
DNA: TGCGCCAGCAGCCAAGAAAGCGGACTAGCGGGAGGAGATACGCAGTATTTT
CDR3: CASSQESGLAGGDTQYF

V: TRBV5-6
J: TRBJ2-7
D: NA
size: NA
DNA: TGTGCCAGCAGCTTGGACGGTTCCTACGAGCAGTACTTC
CDR3: CASSLDGSYEQYF

V: TRBV5-1
J: TRBJ1-4
D: NA
size: few
DNA: TGCGCCAGCAGCTCTACCCAGGGAGGTGGGAATGAAAAACTGTTTTTT
CDR3: CASSSTQGGGNEKLFF

V: TRBV18
J: TRBJ2-1
D: TRBD2
size: NA
DNA: TGTGCCAGCTCACTAGCGGGAGACCCCAATGAGCAGTTCTTC
CDR3: CASSLAGDPNEQFF

V: TRBV7-9
J: TRBJ1-1
D: NA
size: NA
DNA: TGTGCCAGCAGCTTAGTTCGGGGGGCGAACACTGAAGCTTTCTTT
CDR3: CASSLVRGANTEAFF